This T cell receptor beta chain came from a study of blood T cell repertoires in COVID-19. This clone has a handful of counts. Here immunoSEQ multiplex PCR was the method, and the copy in TCRdb shows in-frame clones only, minus some. The sample yields approximately 400,000 clones, 88% seen once. The study assigned cohorts using participant-reported clinical history. The CDR3 consists of 11 residues. Germline V gene sequence: CDR1 LGHDT, CDR2 YNNKEL (reference sequence). V was clipped by 3 bases and J by 4 bases, with 4 bases between them. The TCR was taken from a young woman who had recovered from COVID-19. The chain links TRBV3-1 (or the pseudogene TRBV3-2) to TRBJ2-7; D not resolved. The sequencing input was PBMCs or T cells enriched from blood (not recorded which). The CDR3 sequence: CASSHSYEQYF. CDR3 coding DNA: TGTGCCAGCAGCCATTCTTACGAGCAGTACTTC.